This is a list of T cell receptor beta chains from one sample in a study of OX40 agonist ivuxolimab in advanced cancers. Clones were read by immunoSEQ multiplex PCR, and TCRdb kept only the in-frame ones, dropping some. The table shows about 84,000 clones, with more than 75% occurring only once. This specimen consisted of CD4+ or CD8+ T cells sorted from blood, obtained in a trial of the OX40 agonist ivuxolimab. Receptors were obtained from an adult with an advanced solid tumor such as melanoma, head and neck, liver or kidney cancer. The conserved cysteine and the conserved F or W are not part of the CDR3 here.

TRBJ1-6	TRBV28	ASSLPWTGGPYNSPLH
TRBJ1-3	TRBV5-4	ASSLDFGAGRNTIY
TRBJ2-1	TRBV5-6	ASSLVRGTYNEQF
TRBJ1-4	TRBV7-6	ASSLVTDEKLF
TRBJ2-3	TRBV4-1	ASSPGGGLTDTQY
TRBJ2-7	TRBV29-1	SALAGSDTRSYEQY
TRBJ2-1	TRBV5-1	ASSFGQSSYNEQF
TRBJ1-1	TRBV18	ASSPGREANTEAF
TRBJ1-1	TRBV28	ASSPQGSNTEAF
TRBJ1-6	TRBV7-2	ASSLLTGKPNSPLH
TRBJ2-5	TRBV28	ASKGSQETQY
TRBJ2-3	TRBV28	ASSFMSTDTQY
TRBJ1-2	TRBV4-1	ASRTGARTDGYT
TRBJ1-2	TRBV7-9	ASSSQGGAGYT
TRBJ2-1	TRBV5-1	ASSPDRDRGVEQF
TRBJ2-5	TRBV14	ASSQGDRVFQETQY